The entry below describes one TCR beta chain. Its antigen is not known. A much larger clone sits a single nucleotide away, making a read error possible. Using RNA template, CDR3s of TCR alpha and beta were amplified with iRepertoire arm-PCR. One-step reverse transcription and amplification started from approximately 100-400 ng of tissue mRNA or PBMC total RNA. TCRdb reprocessed the multiplex PCR reads with MiXCR, giving one entry per CDR3 protein. The data hold about 200,000 distinct CDR3 sequences, with about 32% observed a single time. This CDR3 contains 11 residues. The V gene end was trimmed by 4 bases and the J gene end by 3 bases; junction bases not matched to a gene: 0. Germline CDR1 SQVTM, CDR2 ANQGSEA. The data are from a study of glioma-infiltrating T cells. Notes on the study in general: Tissue-blood divergence was below expectation in non-neoplastic patients, above in gliomas. Tissue and blood shared very few CDR3 sequences.

The sample taken for sequencing was glioma tissue, nonneoplastic brain tissue, or PBMCs (not recorded which). The sequence was collected from a human donor with low-grade glioma or glioblastoma, undergoing nonglioma brain surgery, or in good health (not recorded which). The chain is built from TRBV29-1 and TRBJ2-7, with 7 bases fitting TRBD2. The CDR3 region is CSVGGGYEQYF. The DNA for the CDR3 is TGCAGCGTTGGCGGGGGCTACGAGCAGTACTTC.